The next 12 T cell receptor beta chains were all read from a single sample in a study of shared clonotypes between healthy human individuals. Profiling relied on immunoSEQ multiplex PCR, and the TCRdb table lists in-frame clones only, not all of them. This sample has roughly 1 million clones, with about 75% found just once. Sequences were obtained from memory CD4+ T cells sorted from blood. Stated subset: CD45RA-negative fraction. The receptors were sampled from a man younger than 30 in good health.

This rearrangement joins TRBV14 to TRBJ2-2; the D is unclear. The germline gives CDR1 SGHDN, CDR2 FVKESK. The CDR3 extends over 13 amino acids. Trimming took off 4 bases at V and 6 bases at J, with 9 bases between the two ends. This chain's CDR3 is CASSLSPPGELFF. The CDR3 DNA sequence: TGTGCCAGCAGCCTAAGTCCTCCCGGGGAGCTGTTTTTT.

This chain joins TRBV7-9 and TRBJ1-6; D unclear. CDR3 length: 13 residues. The germline V gene has CDR1 SEHNR and CDR2 FQNEAQ (reference sequence). V lost 1 base and J 9 bases, leaving 7 bases between the germline ends. The CDR3 DNA follows: TGTGCCAGCAGCTTAGAAAGAGGTTCACCCCTCCACTTT. It yields the protein CASSLERGSPLHF.

This chain connects TRBV6-1 to TRBJ1-1; 9 bases match TRBD1. The CDR3 spans 15 residues. Germline V gives CDR1 MNHNS, CDR2 SASEGT. The V and J ends lost 8 bases and 0 bases, in that order; junction bases with no gene match: 7. The CDR3 coding sequence is TGTGCCAGCGGGACAGGGACAACCATGAACACTGAAGCTTTCTTT. The encoded protein is CASGTGTTMNTEAFF.

There are a few counts of this clone. This rearrangement joins TRBV4-1 to TRBJ1-2; TRBD1 might be the D (6 bases). There are 14 residues in the CDR3. The germline V and J ends were trimmed by 1 base and 0 bases, with 6 bases remaining between them. The germline gives CDR1 MGHRA, CDR2 YSYEKL. For the CDR3, the DNA is TGCGCCAGCAGCCAAGCAGGGGCTAACTATGGCTACACCTTC. Protein: CASSQAGANYGYTF.

A single count supports this clone. V is TRBV9 and J is TRBJ2-3, with D unresolved. From germline, CDR1 is SGDLS and CDR2 YYNGEE. V shed 0 bases and J shed 2 bases, with 10 bases lying between them. This CDR3 is built from 15 residues. The CDR3 DNA reads as TGTGCCAGCAGCGTAGAGCCGTCCCTCACAGATACGCAGTATTTT. Translation gives CASSVEPSLTDTQYF.

This chain connects TRBV15 to TRBJ1-3, with D maybe TRBD1 (6 bases). CDR3 length equals 15 residues. The germline V gene encodes CDR1 LNHNV and CDR2 YYDKDF (reference sequence). With 5 bases removed from V and 7 bases from J, the gap between germline ends came to 18 bases. CDR3 region: CATSGGTNPANTIYF. In DNA, the CDR3 is TGTGCCACCAGCGGAGGGACAAATCCTGCGAACACCATATATTTT.

The chain couples TRBV11-3 to TRBJ2-2; TRBD1 matches at 9 bases. The CDR3 extends over 16 amino acids. J lost 6 bases, V lost 5 bases, and 10 bases had no gene match. Germline V gene data show CDR1 as SGHNT and CDR2 as YENEEA. CDR3 region: CASSPGQGTRAGELFF. DNA of the CDR3: TGTGCCAGCAGCCCCGGACAGGGGACTCGGGCCGGGGAGCTGTTTTTT.

This clone was recorded a few times. The chain uses TRBV2 and TRBJ1-3, with D possibly TRBD1 on 5 matching bases. The CDR3 spans 15 residues. V shed 3 bases and J shed 2 bases, with 11 bases lying between them. Germline V CDR1 and CDR2: SNHLY, FYNNEI. CDR3 in DNA: TGTGCCAGCAGTGATCAGGGAAAGACTGGAAACACCATATATTTT. This gives the protein CASSDQGKTGNTIYF.

The gene calls are TRBV19 and TRBJ1-6; D is unclear. Germline CDR1 LNHDA, CDR2 SQIVND (reference sequence). This CDR3 region has 14 residues. V gave up 3 bases and J gave up 7 bases, with 10 bases separating them. The CDR3 nucleotides are TGTGCCAGTAGTATGTTGGAGACCAATTCACCCCTCCACTTT. This gives the protein CASSMLETNSPLHF.

On this clone: Other DNA sequences in this sample translate to the same CDR3. The J gene is TRBJ2-3, the V gene TRBV19, with 8 bases fitting TRBD1. The CDR3 length is 14 residues. With 4 bases clipped from V and 2 bases from J, the junction kept 2 bases outside the gene matches. From germline, CDR1 is LNHDA and CDR2 SQIVND (reference sequence). CDR3 DNA sequence: TGTGCCAGTAGTACGGACAGGGCCACAGATACGCAGTATTTT. Translated: CASSTDRATDTQYF.

This clone was recorded a few times. The chain is built from TRBV9 and TRBJ2-3, with D possibly TRBD2 on 6 matching bases. V gave up 0 bases and J gave up 6 bases, with 14 bases separating them. Germline CDR1 is SGDLS and CDR2 is YYNGEE. The CDR3 sequence is 15 residues long. Here the CDR3 DNA reads TGTGCCAGCAGCGTAGACGCGGGAACCAGGGATACGCAGTATTTT. Its protein product is CASSVDAGTRDTQYF.

This chain joins TRBV30 and TRBJ1-1; maybe TRBD1 (5 bases). Trimming stripped 0 bases from V and 6 bases from J, with 11 bases between. The germline V gene has CDR1 GTSNPN and CDR2 SVGIG (reference sequence). The CDR3 consists of 13 residues. The DNA for the CDR3 is TGTGCCTGGAGTGTTGGGGGGAGGGCTGAAGCTTTCTTT. This gives the protein CAWSVGGRAEAFF.